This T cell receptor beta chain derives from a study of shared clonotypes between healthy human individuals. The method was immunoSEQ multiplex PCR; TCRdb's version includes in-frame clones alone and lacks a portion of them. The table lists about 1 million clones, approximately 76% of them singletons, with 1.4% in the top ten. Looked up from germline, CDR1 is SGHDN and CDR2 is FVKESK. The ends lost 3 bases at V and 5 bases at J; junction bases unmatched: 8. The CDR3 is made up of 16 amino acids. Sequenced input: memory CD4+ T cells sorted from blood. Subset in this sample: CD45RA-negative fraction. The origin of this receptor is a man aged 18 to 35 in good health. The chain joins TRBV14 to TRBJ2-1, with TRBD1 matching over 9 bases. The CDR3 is CASSQTPGQGHNEQFF. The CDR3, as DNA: TGTGCCAGCAGCCAGACCCCGGGACAGGGACACAATGAGCAGTTCTTC. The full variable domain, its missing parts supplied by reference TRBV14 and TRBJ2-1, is EAGVTQFPSHSVIEKGQTVTLRCDPISGHDNLYWYRRVMGKEIKFLLHFVKESKQDESGMPNNRFLAERTGGTYSTLKVQPAELEDSGVYFCASSQTPGQGHNEQFFGPGTRLTVL.